A single sample gave rise to the 5 T cell receptor beta chains below, sequenced in a study of beta chain features in type 1 diabetes. As every portion of the isolated RNA was reverse transcribed, the sequencing read expressed TCRB transcripts. The repertoire was sequenced with immunoSEQ multiplex PCR; TCRdb's copy has only in-frame clones and lacks some. The data contain about 180,000 clones, approximately 13% of them singletons. The sequencing sample was made of central memory CD4+ T cells from blood. The receptors shown here come from a woman aged 18-29 years in good health.

The sample holds a few counts of this clone. J is TRBJ2-3 and V is TRBV18, with D possibly matching TRBD2 (6 bases). Germline-derived CDR1 and CDR2 are KGHSH and LQKENI. The V end lost 2 bases, the J end lost 4 bases, and 16 bases lay between the germline ends. This CDR3 has 16 amino acids. The CDR3: CASSPVATAGSDTQYF. The CDR3 coding sequence is TGTGCCAGCTCACCAGTAGCAACAGCGGGTTCAGATACGCAGTATTTT.

This clone has just a few counts. Other DNA sequences of this sample code for an identical CDR3. The chain combines TRBV18 with TRBJ2-7; the D gene is possibly TRBD1 (6 bases). Per germline, CDR1 KGHSH and CDR2 LQKENI. This CDR3 region has 13 residues. V lost 6 bases, J lost 2 bases, and 11 bases lay in between. The CDR3 reads CASSGRTAYEQYF. CDR3 coding DNA: TGTGCCAGCTCCGGACGGACAGCCTACGAGCAGTACTTC.

The genes are TRBV9 and TRBJ2-3, with D perhaps TRBD1 (5 bases). The CDR3 is 13 residues long. Germline CDR1 and CDR2: SGDLS and YYNGEE. Trimming removed 4 bases from V and 7 bases from J, with 13 bases in between. CDR3 coding DNA: TGTGCCAGCAGCCTCCCCCCAGGGTATACGCAGTATTTT. Residues: CASSLPPGYTQYF.

V gene TRBV5-1 combines with J gene TRBJ2-7, with a tentative D call TRBD1 (6 bases). Germline V gives CDR1 SGHRS, CDR2 YFSETQ. Trimming stripped 4 bases from V and 0 bases from J, with 14 bases between. The CDR3 is made up of 15 amino acids. CDR3 in amino acids: CASSPGHSSSYEQYF. The CDR3, as DNA: TGCGCCAGCAGCCCGGGACACTCCAGCTCCTACGAGCAGTACTTC.

This clone came up a few times. The chain uses TRBV2 and TRBJ2-2; TRBD2 aligns across 7 bases. CDR1 and CDR2 from the germline V gene are SNHLY and FYNNEI. After removal of 2 bases from V and 0 bases from J, the junction contained 3 bases not matched to a gene. CDR3 length: 16 amino acids. The CDR3 DNA reads TGTGCCAGCAGTGAAACTAGCGTGGCGAACACCGGGGAGCTGTTTTTT. Amino acid sequence: CASSETSVANTGELFF.